What follows describes a single T cell receptor beta chain. This sample was included in a study of shared clonotypes between healthy human individuals. The V segment lost 5 bases and the J segment 1 base; nucleotides outside the gene matches: 8. CDR1 is SGHAT, CDR2 FQNNGV, per germline. The CDR3 spans 16 residues. Sequencing was performed with immunoSEQ multiplex PCR; in TCRdb, only in-frame clones are kept and a portion is missing. Of roughly 2.5 million clones in the sample, approximately 92% were seen once. This chain uses TRBV11-2 with TRBJ2-7, with 10 positions matching TRBD2. The clonotype was recovered from a man younger than 30 in good health. What was sequenced was naive CD4+ T cells sorted from blood. The subset here: CD45RA+ positively selected. CDR3 loop: CASSAQLAGSSYEQYF. In DNA form, the CDR3 reads TGTGCCAGCAGCGCCCAACTAGCGGGGAGTTCCTACGAGCAGTACTTC.